These 18 T cell receptor beta chains share one sample of origin, sequenced in a study of blood T cell repertoires in COVID-19. Some clones are missing from TCRdb's copy, which holds only in-frame ones; the method was immunoSEQ multiplex PCR. This table has some 30,000 clones, 70% to 90% appearing once. The sample consisted of peripheral blood. The source of these receptors is a human donor in a cohort sampled during active COVID-19.

The chain carries TRBV7-2 and TRBJ1-4, with a tentative D call TRBD1 (6 bases). Trimming stripped 3 bases from V and 8 bases from J, with 16 bases between. CDR1 is SGHTA and CDR2 is FQGNSA in the germline V gene. The CDR3 length is 15 residues. The CDR3 spells CASSLWTVPQEKLFF. In DNA, the CDR3 is TGTGCCAGCAGCTTGTGGACAGTCCCCCAGGAAAAACTGTTTTTT.

CDR3 residues: CAWIGGTGGLKQYF. CDR3 DNA sequence: TGTGCCTGGATAGGGGGGACAGGGGGCCTAAAGCAGTACTTC. V gene TRBV30 combines with J gene TRBJ2-5; 12 bases are shared with TRBD1. Unmatched junction bases numbered 11, after V lost 4 bases and J lost 11 bases. The germline V gene has CDR1 GTSNPN and CDR2 SVGIG (reference sequence). This CDR3 is built from 14 residues.

The V call is TRBV7-6, the J call TRBJ1-5; 12 bases fit TRBD1. Germline V gene lookup returns CDR1 SGHVS and CDR2 FNYEAQ. The V gene end was trimmed by 4 bases and the J gene end by 9 bases; junction bases not matched to a gene: 16. This CDR3 region has 18 residues. Here the CDR3 DNA reads TGTGCCAGCAGCTGGAAGAGGCCCGGGACAGGGGGCGTATGGCCCCAGCATTTT. It is translated as CASSWKRPGTGGVWPQHF. Full variable domain (outside the CDR3, taken from reference TRBV7-6 and TRBJ1-5): GAGVSQSPRYKVTKRGQDVALRCDPISGHVSLYWYRQALGQGPEFLTYFNYEAQQDKSGLPNDRFSAERPEGSISTLTIQRTEQRDSAMYRCASSWKRPGTGGVWPQHFGDGTRLSIL.

The table lists this clone with a count of one. The chain recombines TRBV3-1 (or the pseudogene TRBV3-2) with TRBJ2-7; D might be TRBD2 (7 bases). CDR3 size: 15 residues. The germline V gene has CDR1 LGHDT and CDR2 YNNKEL (reference sequence). Trimming stripped 4 bases from V and 1 base from J, with 14 bases between. The CDR3 region is CASSPLRGGSYEQYF. CDR3 bases: TGTGCCAGCAGCCCCCTGAGGGGGGGATCCTACGAGCAGTACTTC.

V is TRBV5-1 and J is TRBJ2-1, with TRBD1 identical over 7 bases. Germline-derived CDR1 and CDR2 are SGHRS and YFSETQ. Trimming removed 5 bases from V and 5 bases from J; junction bases left unmatched: 7. The CDR3 runs 14 residues. CDR3 bases: TGCGCCAGCAGGACACAGGGGCCGAACAATGAGCAGTTCTTC. Protein: CASRTQGPNNEQFF.

The chain uses TRBV30 and TRBJ2-1; the match to TRBD2 covers 8 bases. This CDR3 spans 15 amino acids. Germline assignment: CDR1 GTSNPN and CDR2 SVGIG (reference sequence). J gave up 4 bases and V 3 bases, and 8 bases lay outside the gene matches. The CDR3 bases are TGTGCCTGGAGCGGGGGGGGGTTGCGATACAATGAGCAGTTCTTC. The encoded protein is CAWSGGGLRYNEQFF.

This clone appeared a few times. The chain couples TRBV19 to TRBJ1-5; D is unresolved. Deletions cut 5 bases from V and 2 bases from J, with 19 bases between. Germline V CDR1 and CDR2: LNHDA, SQIVND (reference sequence). This CDR3 has 17 residues. In DNA form, the CDR3 reads TGTGCCAGTAGTTTCGGTTCGGTGGGCGCCGGCAATCAGCCCCAGCATTTT. Residues: CASSFGSVGAGNQPQHF.

DNA for the CDR3: TGTGCCAGCAGTGATTACAGGGGCAATCAGCCCCAGCATTTT. Translating it yields CASSDYRGNQPQHF. The chain uses TRBV2 and TRBJ1-5, with a possible D match to TRBD1 (6 bases). CDR3 length: 14 amino acids. CDR1 SNHLY and CDR2 FYNNEI come from the germline V gene. Trimming removed 3 bases from V and 2 bases from J, with 8 bases in between.

The chain employs TRBV2 and TRBJ2-1, with 9 bases fitting TRBD2. There are 16 residues in the CDR3. The V gene end was trimmed by 7 bases and the J gene end by 8 bases; junction bases not matched to a gene: 15. The germline CDR1 and CDR2 sequences are SNHLY and FYNNEI. The CDR3: CASTDWGVAGVDEQFF. The CDR3 DNA is TGTGCCAGCACCGATTGGGGGGTAGCGGGGGTGGATGAGCAGTTCTTC.

This sequence joins TRBV6-5 and TRBJ2-7, with a weak D call TRBD1 (5 bases). The ends were cut back, 6 bases at V and 0 bases at J, with 9 bases in the middle. CDR1 is MNHEY and CDR2 is SVGAGI in the germline V gene. The CDR3 covers 13 residues. CDR3 region: CASSTDSSYEQYF. In DNA, the CDR3 is TGTGCCAGCAGCACTGACAGCTCCTACGAGCAGTACTTC.

The V and J genes are TRBV2 and TRBJ2-5, with D possibly being TRBD1 (5 bases). From germline, CDR1 is SNHLY and CDR2 FYNNEI. The V end was cut by 0 bases, the J end by 5 bases, with 10 bases between. CDR3 length: 14 residues. The CDR3 DNA reads TGTGCCAGCAGTGAAGCGTATAAGGGGGAGACCCAGTACTTC. Amino acid sequence: CASSEAYKGETQYF.

The chain links TRBV6-1 to TRBJ1-2, with TRBD1 identical over 7 bases. Trimming cost V 1 base and J 8 bases; bases outside gene matches: 7. The CDR3 totals 14 residues. Germline V lookup: CDR1 MNHNS, CDR2 SASEGT. The CDR3 reads CASSEVPGQRGYTF. DNA for the CDR3: TGTGCCAGCAGTGAAGTCCCGGGACAGCGAGGCTACACCTTC.

J is TRBJ2-3 and V is TRBV12-2; the listed D gene, TRBD1, was not tested against the DNA. TRBV12-2 is a recognized pseudogene. CDR3 size: 19 residues. The CDR3 coding sequence is TGTGCAAGTCGCTTAGCTGTCCGGGACAGGGGGCGGGCCACAGATACGCAGTATTTT. Its translation: CASRLAVRDRGRATDTQYF.

V usage is TRBV6-6 and J usage is TRBJ2-7, with TRBD1 identical over 7 bases. Germline V lookup: CDR1 MNHNY, CDR2 SVGAGI (reference sequence). The CDR3 sequence is 14 residues long. V lost 6 bases and J lost 3; bases outside the gene matches: 8. CDR3 in DNA: TGTGCCAGCAGATATAGACAGGGCCTCTACGAGCAGTACTTC. Translation: CASRYRQGLYEQYF.

V and J are TRBV7-8 and TRBJ1-1, with a weak D call TRBD1 (5 bases). This CDR3 is built from 14 residues. The V end was cut by 3 bases, the J end by 1 base, with 9 bases between. Looked up from germline, CDR1 is SGHVS and CDR2 is FQNEAQ. As DNA, the CDR3 is TGTGCCAGCAGCTTTGGGAGGGGGAACACTGAAGCTTTCTTT. Protein product: CASSFGRGNTEAFF.

The rearrangement uses TRBV9 and TRBJ2-7; D is perhaps TRBD2 (5 bases). V was pared by 3 bases and J by 1 base, with 14 bases between. The CDR3 consists of 15 residues. Per the germline V gene, CDR1 is SGDLS and CDR2 is YYNGEE. CDR3 in amino acids: CASSAPEGPSYEQYF. The CDR3 DNA is TGTGCCAGCAGCGCACCCGAGGGTCCGTCCTACGAGCAGTACTTC.

The genes are TRBV30 and TRBJ1-3; the match to TRBD1 covers 8 bases. V was pared by 2 bases and J by 4 bases, with 10 bases of the junction left unmatched. The CDR3 extends over 16 amino acids. CDR1 and CDR2 (germline): GTSNPN, SVGIG (reference sequence). The DNA of the CDR3 is TGTGCCTGGAGTATGTTCGGACAGGGCCTGGGAAACACCATATATTTT. This encodes CAWSMFGQGLGNTIYF.

This clone came up once. The rearrangement links TRBV6-1 to TRBJ1-6, with 9 positions matching TRBD1. The J segment lost 9 bases and the V segment lost 4 bases, leaving 13 bases of the junction unmatched. Germline CDR1 is MNHNS and CDR2 is SASEGT. The CDR3 extends over 17 amino acids. CDR3 DNA sequence: TGTGCCAGCAGTGGAAGTCGGACAGGGGCCTATGGTTCACCCCTCCACTTT. Amino acids: CASSGSRTGAYGSPLHF.